This TCR beta chain was obtained from a study of early T cells in non-severe SARS-CoV-2 infection. Study-level background: Unsorted whole blood bulk RNA was sequenced, with unpaired chains. Study-wide results and limits: A preference for anti-spike CD8 responses marked VDJdb matching, which missed private and CD4 specificities.

On this clonotype: Its antigen is unidentified.

Unique molecular identifiers were attached to individual cDNA molecules. TCRdb reprocessed the 5' RACE reads via MiXCR and lists one record per CDR3 protein. The sample lists 65,000 to 95,000 distinct CDR3 sequences; over 4% were seen once. Trimming pared 3 bases from V and 2 bases from J, leaving 11 bases between. CDR3 size: 14 residues. Germline loops: CDR1 SQVTM, CDR2 ANQGSEA. The sample here was whole blood, taken at baseline. This clonotype was sampled from an adult who was a healthcare worker with PCR-confirmed SARS-CoV-2 infection or an uninfected control (not recorded which). The chain links TRBV29-1 to TRBJ2-1; weak D call: TRBD1 (7 bases). CDR3 amino acids: CSVDQGGTYNEQFF. DNA of the CDR3: TGCAGCGTTGATCAGGGGGGCACCTACAATGAGCAGTTCTTC.